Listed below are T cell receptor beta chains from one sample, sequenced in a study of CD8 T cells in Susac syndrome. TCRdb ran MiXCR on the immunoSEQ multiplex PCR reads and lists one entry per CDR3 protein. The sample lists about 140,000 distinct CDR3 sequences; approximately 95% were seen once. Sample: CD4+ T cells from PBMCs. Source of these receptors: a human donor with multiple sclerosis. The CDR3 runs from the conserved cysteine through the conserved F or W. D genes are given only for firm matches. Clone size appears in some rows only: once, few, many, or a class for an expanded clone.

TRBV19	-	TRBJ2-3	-	TGTGCCAGTAGTCTGAGACTAGATACGCAGTATTTT	CASSLRLDTQYF
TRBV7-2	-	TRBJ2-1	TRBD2	TGTGCCAGCAGCAGAGCGGGGGGGCGGACCGAGCAGTTCTTC	CASSRAGGRTEQFF
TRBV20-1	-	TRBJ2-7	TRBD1	TGCAGTGCTCAACTAGGGACAGGAGGCTACGAGCAGTACTTC	CSAQLGTGGYEQYF
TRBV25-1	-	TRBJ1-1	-	TGTGCCAGCAGTGGACTATACAGTGAAGCTTTCTTT	CASSGLYSEAFF
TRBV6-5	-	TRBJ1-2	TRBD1	TGTGCCAGCAGTTCGGCACAGGGGTCCGGTGGCTACACCTTC	CASSSAQGSGGYTF
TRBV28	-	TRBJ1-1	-	TGTGCCAGCAGTCCGGCGGGGGTGCCCACTGAAGCTTTCTTT	CASSPAGVPTEAFF
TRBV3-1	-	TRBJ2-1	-	TGTGCCAGCAGCCAAGATAGTCGGCTAGCGTTTTACAATGAGCAGTTCTTC	CASSQDSRLAFYNEQFF
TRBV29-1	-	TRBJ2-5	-	TGCAGCGTCCGGAAGCACAGGCGGAGGGACCAAGAGACCCAGTACTTC	CSVRKHRRRDQETQYF
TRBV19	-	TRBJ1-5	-	TGTGCCAGTGGGTTTCGGTCTCAGCCCCAGCATTTT	CASGFRSQPQHF
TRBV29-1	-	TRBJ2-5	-	TGCAGCGTTACAGGGCGAGAGACCCAGTACTTC	CSVTGRETQYF
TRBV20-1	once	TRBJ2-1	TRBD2	TGCAGTGCTACCAGGACTAGCGAGTACAATGAGCAGTTCTTC	CSATRTSEYNEQFF
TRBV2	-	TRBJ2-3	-	TGTGCCAGCCTTCCTAGGCGCACAGATACGCAGTATTTT	CASLPRRTDTQYF
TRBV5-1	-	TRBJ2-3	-	TGCGCCAGCAGCTTGGTGGGTACCGGCGCAGATACGCAGTATTTT	CASSLVGTGADTQYF
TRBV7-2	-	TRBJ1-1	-	TGTGCCAGCAGCGTCCTAAGTGGGGGTGTCACTGAAGCTTTCTTT	CASSVLSGGVTEAFF
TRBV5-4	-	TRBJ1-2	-	TGTGCCAGCAGCTTCGACGGGGTCGGCTACACCTTC	CASSFDGVGYTF
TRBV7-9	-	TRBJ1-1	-	TGTGCCAGCAGCTCGAGTATTTCCACTGAAGCTTTCTTT	CASSSSISTEAFF
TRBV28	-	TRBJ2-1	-	TGTGCCAGCACCGTCGGAACGGGCCGGCAGTTCTTC	CASTVGTGRQFF
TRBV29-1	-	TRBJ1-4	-	TGCAGCGTTGAAGATTCTAGGGGTGAAAAACTGTTTTTT	CSVEDSRGEKLFF
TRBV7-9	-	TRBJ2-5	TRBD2	TGTGCCAGCAGCTTAATCGGACTAGCGGAGCAAGAGACCCAGTACTTC	CASSLIGLAEQETQYF
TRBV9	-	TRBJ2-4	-	TGTGCCAGCAGCGCACTACAGGGATCACTTCAGTACTTC	CASSALQGSLQYF
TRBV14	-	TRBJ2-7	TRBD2	TGTGCCAGCAGCCAGCCCACTAGCGGGTCTACCTACGAGCAGTACTTC	CASSQPTSGSTYEQYF
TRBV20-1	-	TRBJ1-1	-	TGCAGTGCTAGAGATAGCCGGGTGAACACTGAAGCTTTCTTT	CSARDSRVNTEAFF
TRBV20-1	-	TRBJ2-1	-	TGCAGTGCTAGAGATTCCAGGGGACCAGGGAAACACAATGAGCAGTTCTTC	CSARDSRGPGKHNEQFF
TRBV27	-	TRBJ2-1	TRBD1	TGTGCCAGCAGTTCCCGGGACAGGGCTTCTGGTGAGCAGTTCTTC	CASSSRDRASGEQFF
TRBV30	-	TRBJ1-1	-	TGTGCCTGGAGTAAGTGGGGCACCGGGAACACTGAAGCTTTCTTT	CAWSKWGTGNTEAFF
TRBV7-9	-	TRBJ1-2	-	TGTGCCAGCAGCTTAGATGGGGCTAACTATGGCTACACCTTC	CASSLDGANYGYTF
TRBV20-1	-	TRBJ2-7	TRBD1	TGCAGTGCTAGACTAGGGACAGGGCCCTACGAGCAGTACTTC	CSARLGTGPYEQYF
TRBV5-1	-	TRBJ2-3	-	TGCGCCAGCAGCCCCACGGTGGCGGATACGCAGTATTTT	CASSPTVADTQYF
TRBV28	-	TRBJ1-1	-	TGTGCCAGCAGTGGAGTCAGAGCTGAAGCTTTCTTT	CASSGVRAEAFF
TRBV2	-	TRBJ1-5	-	TGTGCCAGCAGCTTACCGCAGGCCTCCGGGCAGCCCCAGCATTTT	CASSLPQASGQPQHF
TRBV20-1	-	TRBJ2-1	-	TGCAGTGCGCTAAGCCTGATCTACAATGAGCAGTTCTTC	CSALSLIYNEQFF
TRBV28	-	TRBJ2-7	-	TGTGCCAGCAGTCCGCCATCTTACAGCTTC	CASSPPSYSF
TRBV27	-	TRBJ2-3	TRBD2	TGTGCCAGCAGTCCCGGGACTAGCGGGAGGGTTCACCTTAAACATGCGGATACGCAGTATTTT	CASSPGTSGRVHLKHADTQYF
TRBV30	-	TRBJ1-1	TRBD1	TGTGCCTGGAGTTCTTGGGGACAGGCGAACACTGAAGCTTTCTTT	CAWSSWGQANTEAFF
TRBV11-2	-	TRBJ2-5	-	TGTGCCAGCAGCCCCGCCGGACAGCCCCAAGAGACCCAGTACTTC	CASSPAGQPQETQYF
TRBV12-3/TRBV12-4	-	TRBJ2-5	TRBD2	TGTGCCAGCAGCCTTGGGGGTAGCGGGGGACAAGAGACCCAGTACTTC	CASSLGGSGGQETQYF
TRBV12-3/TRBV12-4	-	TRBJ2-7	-	TGTGCCAGCAGTTTTAGATCCTACGAGCAGTACTTC	CASSFRSYEQYF
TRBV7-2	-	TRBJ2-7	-	TGTGCCAGCAGCCCATCCGGAACACGGGGCATCGAGCAGTACTTC	CASSPSGTRGIEQYF
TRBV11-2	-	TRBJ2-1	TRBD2	TGTGCCAGCAGGAGGCCAGGTCGGGGACTAGCGGGAGGCCGGTCCTACAATGAGCAGTTCTTC	CASRRPGRGLAGGRSYNEQFF
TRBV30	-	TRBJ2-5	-	TGTGCCTGGGCGGGGACCCGGGCGGAGACCCAGTACTTC	CAWAGTRAETQYF
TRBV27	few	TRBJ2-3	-	TGTGCCAGCAGTTTAACGGTTCCCACAGATACGCAGTATTTT	CASSLTVPTDTQYF
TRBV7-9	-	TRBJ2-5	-	TGTGCCAGCAGGAACACAAGCATGAAGACCCAGTACTTC	CASRNTSMKTQYF
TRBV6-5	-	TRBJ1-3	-	TGTGCCAGCATGATAGGCGGTTTATCTGGAAACACCATATATTTT	CASMIGGLSGNTIYF
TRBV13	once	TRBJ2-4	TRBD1	TGTGCCAGCAGACGGACAGGGACAAGCAAAAACATTCAGTACTTC	CASRRTGTSKNIQYF